This T cell receptor beta chain emerged from a study of cytomegalovirus exposure and HLA in healthy donors. General observations from the study: Using a false discovery rate of 0.05, a later analysis showed that approximately 17,000 TCR beta sequences were associated with HLA alleles. Solely CMV serostatus was available to characterize immune exposure.

The ends were cut back, 0 bases at V and 6 bases at J, with 9 bases in the middle. CDR3 length: 13 residues. Germline V gene data show CDR1 as GTSNPN and CDR2 as SVGIG (reference sequence). The PCR made use of 60 Vbeta and 13 Jbeta primers. Libraries were prepared by immunoSEQ multiplex PCR; TCRdb keeps only in-frame clonotypes and omits some of them. Of approximately 110,000 clones in the sample, over 60% were seen once. About this clone: Its specificity is not known.

The sequence derives from a woman aged 18-29 years in good health and CMV-seropositive. This chain uses TRBV30 with TRBJ1-5; tentative D call: TRBD1 (5 bases). The source material was PBMCs. The CDR3 sequence is CAWSVGEGQPQHF. The CDR3 DNA reads TGTGCCTGGAGTGTAGGGGAGGGTCAGCCCCAGCATTTT.